This TCR beta chain came from a study of T-cell memory formation after mild COVID-19 (dated by TCRdb to about 2021). About the full investigation: Most TCR sequence clusters were specific to one of the two donors. The cohort was made up of two young adult volunteers, one female and one male, who were previously healthy. Longitudinal TCRalpha and TCRbeta repertoire sequencing tracked T-cell clones expanding and contracting after mild COVID-19 in a couple of donors.

Points on this clonotype: Its antigen specificity is not known. No base qualities exist here, and no much larger clone lies one base off it.

V gives up 0 bases and J gives up 10 bases, and the segment between their germline ends measures 9 bases. From the cysteine through the phenylalanine, the CDR3 covers 13 amino acids. The DNA shown is the 39-base CDR3, in frame from base 1. Reading the germline V gene gives CDR1 KGHDR and CDR2 SFDVKD. Data came from an Illumina NovaSeq 6000. cDNA libraries for TCRalpha and TCRbeta were prepared by 5'RACE using constant-segment primers, with sample barcodes and unique molecular identifiers added. RNA was extracted from every sample with Trizol reagent. Libraries were amplified in two PCR steps, with a second sample barcode and Illumina TruSeq adapters added in the second step. Libraries were sequenced on an Illumina NovaSeq with 2 x 150 bp paired-end reads. Concerning the study's data processing: Reads were demultiplexed and collapsed into UMI-guided consensus sequences with migec v1.2.7. Using mixcr v2.1.11, the UMI consensuses were aligned to TRA and TRB V and J templates and assembled into clonotypes. Clonotypes were classified as expanded or contracted when called significant by both edgeR and NoisET, with noise models trained on biological replicates. For edgeR calls, a false discovery rate-adjusted p below 0.01 and a log2 fold-change threshold of 1 were applied. As an exploratory analysis of dynamics, max-normalized trajectories of the 1000 most abundant clonotypes were examined with PCA combined with hierarchical clustering. Separately sequenced CD4+ and CD8+ repertoires were used to assign a CD4 or CD8 phenotype to each responding clone. TCRdb trimmed the raw reads at Q25, called clones with MiXCR and kept productive beta chains. Each CDR3 protein gets just one entry, which takes the most common genes and DNA from the rows behind it. What appears here as the V and J calls and clone size reflects TCRdb's work, not the paper's. The sample table lists 150,000 to 200,000 distinct CDR3 sequences, approximately 15% of them with a count of one. The ten top clones hold about 14% of the sample.

The full study reports these points: Contracting CD4+ clones turned up mainly in the CM and EM memory subsets, whereas EMRA was where CD8+ clones were enriched. Some responding clones were detected in pre-infection memory, suggesting pre-existing cross-reactive memory T cells joined the SARS-CoV-2 response. The study included only a couple of mild cases, and larger cohorts that include severe cases with pre-infection samples were judged to be necessary. The second-wave clones that peaked on day 37 were not confirmed to be SARS-CoV-2 specific. Clones contracting from day 15 to 85 had balanced CD4/CD8 phenotypes, while a second wave expanding from day 15 to 37 was biased towards CD4+.

PBMCs were isolated by Ficoll-Paque density gradient centrifugation. The material sequenced was PBMCs or a T cell subset sorted from them (not recorded which). The sequence joins TRBV24-1 to TRBJ2-1; too little of a D gene remains to name it. The TCR was taken from an adult woman who had mild COVID-19 (a few samples of this study predate the infection). The sample titles of this study are shuffled in the database, so cell type and time point are left out; the donor was told from shared clones. This receptor has the CDR3 CATSDLPSQEQFF. The DNA sequence is as follows: TGTGCCACCAGTGATTTGCCGTCTCAGGAGCAGTTCTTC.